Shown below are 23 T cell receptor beta chains from a single sample sequenced in a study of Ad26.COV2.S vaccination and SARS-CoV-2 variants. Treatment denoted: some 20 received Ad26.COV2.S at low or high dose, single or two shots; roughly 5 received placebo; per-sample allocation not given. It was on day 63 after the first vaccine or placebo injection that samples were taken. Sequencing used immunoSEQ multiplex PCR; TCRdb keeps in-frame clones, though not all of them. The data contain around 320,000 clones, roughly 86% of them singletons. Sequenced here: peripheral blood, sampled in a trial of Ad26.COV2.S vaccine versus placebo. The receptors were sampled from a person between 18 and 65 years old who received the Ad26.COV2.S COVID-19 vaccine or a placebo.

The gene calls are TRBV6-6 and TRBJ2-3; maybe TRBD2 (6 bases). Trimming left V 2 bases short and J 6 bases short, with 12 bases between. Germline assignment: CDR1 MNHNY and CDR2 SVGAGI (reference sequence). The CDR3 totals 14 residues. CDR3 sequence reads: CASSYRGAGDTQYF. The CDR3 DNA is TGTGCCAGCAGTTACCGAGGGGCGGGGGATACGCAGTATTTT.

This sequence joins TRBV29-1 and TRBJ2-7, with D maybe TRBD1 (6 bases). This CDR3 has 15 amino acids. Per the germline V gene, CDR1 is SQVTM and CDR2 is ANQGSEA. V shed 6 bases and J shed 7 bases, with 25 bases lying between them. The CDR3 reads CSVSPSYRVPQEQYF. CDR3 coding DNA: TGCAGCGTGTCACCGTCTTACAGGGTCCCTCAAGAGCAGTACTTC.

The V and J genes are TRBV3-1 (or the pseudogene TRBV3-2) and TRBJ1-1; D is undetermined. Looked up from germline, CDR1 is LGHDT and CDR2 is YNNKEL (reference sequence). The CDR3 spans 14 residues. V was trimmed by 5 bases and J by 3 bases, leaving 13 bases between them. The CDR3 loop is CASSTREADTEAFF. CDR3 DNA sequence: TGTGCCAGCAGCACCCGGGAGGCCGACACTGAAGCTTTCTTT.

Only one count was recorded for this clone. The rearrangement links TRBV7-9 to TRBJ1-4; tentatively, D is TRBD1 (6 bases). Germline CDR1 reads SEHNR; CDR2 reads FQNEAQ (reference sequence). The CDR3 covers 15 residues. With 1 base removed from V and 13 bases from J, the gap between germline ends came to 19 bases. The CDR3 coding sequence is TGTGCCAGCAGCTTAGGAGACAGGCCTCTTGGGGGACTGTTTTTT. It is translated as CASSLGDRPLGGLFF.

With regard to this clone: The junction shows a germline mismatch at one end, possibly a read error. In DNA, the CDR3 is TGCAGTGCTAGAGATGGGAGAGGTCGCTCCTTC. Amino acid sequence: CSARDGRGRSF. This chain connects TRBV20-1 to TRBJ2-4; weak D call: TRBD2 (5 bases). The CDR3 consists of 11 residues. Germline V gives CDR1 DFQATT, CDR2 SNEGSKA (reference sequence).

V and J are TRBV4-1 and TRBJ2-5, with TRBD1 matching over 7 bases. CDR3 length: 14 amino acids. V trimming: 4 bases; J trimming: 0 bases; junction bases outside the gene matches: 2. CDR1 is MGHRA, CDR2 YSYEKL, per germline. The CDR3, as DNA: TGCGCCAGCAGCCTGACAGGGAACCAAGAGACCCAGTACTTC. This sequence encodes CASSLTGNQETQYF.

The CDR3 nucleotides are TGCAGTGCTCTCCGAGATTCACCCCTCCACTTT. Residues: CSALRDSPLHF. This chain uses TRBV20-1 with TRBJ1-6, with D unresolved. The germline V gene has CDR1 DFQATT and CDR2 SNEGSKA (reference sequence). V was trimmed by 5 bases and J by 8 bases, leaving 7 bases between them. This CDR3 spans 11 amino acids.

This rearrangement joins TRBV11-2 to TRBJ1-2; D gene uncertain. Trimming shortened V by 7 bases and J by 3 bases, and 18 bases separated the two germline ends. Germline CDR1 reads SGHAT; CDR2 reads FQNNGV. The CDR3 length is 15 residues. The CDR3 coding sequence is TGTGCCAGCAACCCCCGTATCCGGGATGACTATGGCTACACCTTC. This translates into CASNPRIRDDYGYTF.

This clone was found a few times. This chain uses TRBV27 with TRBJ2-7, with D possibly TRBD2 on 5 matching bases. Trimming took 0 bases from V and 0 from J, leaving 27 bases between them. This CDR3 is 21 amino acids long. From germline, CDR1 is MNHEY and CDR2 SMNVEV (reference sequence). For the CDR3, the DNA is TGTGCCAGCAGTTTATCCCGGAGAAGGGCGGCCTCGGGAAAAAGCTCCTACGAGCAGTACTTC. Translated, it gives CASSLSRRRAASGKSSYEQYF.

The V call is TRBV6-5, the J call TRBJ1-2; D gene uncertain. Germline-derived CDR1 and CDR2 are MNHEY and SVGAGI. Trimming took off 2 bases at V and 4 bases at J, with 11 bases between the two ends. The CDR3 is 14 residues long. The chain's CDR3 is CASSYLREAYGYTF. DNA of the CDR3: TGTGCCAGCAGTTACCTAAGGGAGGCCTATGGCTACACCTTC.

The CDR3 protein is CATSRAGHWQPQHF. The DNA of the CDR3 is TGTGCCACCAGCAGAGCCGGTCACTGGCAGCCCCAGCATTTT. The chain employs TRBV15 and TRBJ1-5; the D is unclear. Germline V gives CDR1 LNHNV, CDR2 YYDKDF (reference sequence). The CDR3 has 14 residues. V was pared by 1 base and J by 7 bases, with 11 bases between.

This clone was recorded once. The chain employs TRBV3-1 (or the pseudogene TRBV3-2) and TRBJ1-4; D perhaps matches TRBD1 (6 bases). The CDR3 has 15 amino acids. CDR1 and CDR2 (germline): LGHDT, YNNKEL (reference sequence). Trimming left V 0 bases short and J 6 bases short, with 11 bases between. The DNA of the CDR3 is TGTGCCAGCAGCCAAGAAACGACAGGATATGAAAAACTGTTTTTT. Amino acid sequence: CASSQETTGYEKLFF.

This clone was recorded only once. V and J are TRBV19 and TRBJ1-2; 7 bases line up with TRBD1. In germline, CDR1 is LNHDA, CDR2 SQIVND (reference sequence). The CDR3 is 15 residues long. Germline trimming cut 3 bases from V and 13 bases from J; bases unmatched to any gene: 17. CDR3 loop: CASSISIGGQILATF. DNA for the CDR3: TGTGCCAGTAGTATTTCGATAGGGGGACAGATCCTGGCCACCTTC. Looking up the rest from reference TRBV19 and TRBJ1-2 gives the full variable domain: DGGITQSPKYLFRKEGQNVTLSCEQNLNHDAMYWYRQDPGQGLRLIYYSQIVNDFQKGDIAEGYSVSREKKESFPLTVTSAQKNPTAFYLCASSISIGGQILATFGSGTRLTVV.

This clone was seen a few times. V is TRBV27 and J is TRBJ1-1; possible D gene TRBD1, 6 bases. Trimming removed 0 bases at V and 6 bases at J, with 11 bases between. The CDR3 covers 14 residues. In germline, CDR1 is MNHEY, CDR2 SMNVEV (reference sequence). The DNA for the CDR3 is TGTGCCAGCAGTTTATCAATCCCAGGGGCTGAAGCTTTCTTT. The encoded protein is CASSLSIPGAEAFF.

V usage is TRBV7-8 and J usage is TRBJ2-7, with D possibly being TRBD1 or TRBD2 (5 bases each). Trimming took 0 bases from V and 5 from J, leaving 14 bases between them. Germline CDR1 and CDR2: SGHVS and FQNEAQ. This CDR3 has 15 residues. CDR3 sequence: CASSLAIFRDHEQYF. In nucleotides, the CDR3 is TGTGCCAGCAGCTTAGCGATTTTCCGGGACCACGAGCAGTACTTC. Complete variable domain (other parts from reference TRBV7-8 and TRBJ2-7): GAGVSQSPRYKVAKRGQDVALRCDPISGHVSLFWYQQALGQGPEFLTYFQNEAQLDKSGLPSDRFFAERPEGSVSTLKIQRTQQEDSAVYLCASSLAIFRDHEQYFGPGTRLTVT.

Comments on this clone: The same CDR3 can be traced to other DNA sequences in this sample. The rearrangement uses TRBV7-9 and TRBJ2-5, with a weak D call TRBD1 (6 bases). The CDR3 contains 14 residues. Germline V gene data show CDR1 as SEHNR and CDR2 as FQNEAQ (reference sequence). Trimming pared 3 bases from V and 0 bases from J, leaving 8 bases between. The CDR3 DNA reads TGTGCCAGCAGCTTCAGGACAGACCAAGAGACCCAGTACTTC. Its translation is CASSFRTDQETQYF.

The gene calls are TRBV10-3 and TRBJ1-2; D remains unclear. Per the germline V gene, CDR1 is ENHRY and CDR2 is SYGVKD. Deletions cut 0 bases from V and 2 bases from J, with 10 bases between. The CDR3 covers 15 residues. CDR3 in DNA: TGTGCCATCAGTGAGTCGTCCGGTAAAAACTATGGCTACACCTTC. Its protein is CAISESSGKNYGYTF.

This chain joins TRBV16 and TRBJ1-2; D unresolved. Trimming took 2 bases from V and 4 from J, leaving 17 bases between them. The CDR3 runs to 16 residues. Germline CDR1 reads KGHSY; CDR2 reads FQNENV. The CDR3 sequence is CASSQASPGSPYGYTF. For the CDR3, the DNA is TGTGCCAGCAGCCAAGCGTCCCCAGGCTCGCCCTATGGCTACACCTTC.

This chain joins TRBV2 and TRBJ1-3, with TRBD1 identical over 10 bases. Germline CDR1 reads SNHLY; CDR2 reads FYNNEI. The CDR3 is 14 amino acids. With V trimmed by 6 bases and J by 4 bases, 3 bases remained unmatched. This CDR3 reads CASRTGGSGNTIYF. The CDR3 DNA reads as TGTGCCAGCAGGACAGGGGGCTCAGGAAACACCATATATTTT.

This sequence joins TRBV7-2 and TRBJ1-1, with TRBD1 as a possible D gene (5 bases). There are 14 residues in the CDR3. Deletions cut 0 bases from V and 5 bases from J, with 10 bases between. CDR1 is SGHTA, CDR2 FQGNSA, per germline. The CDR3 region is CASSLARVRTEAFF. The CDR3 nucleotides are TGTGCCAGCAGCTTAGCCAGGGTCCGGACTGAAGCTTTCTTT.

The chain uses TRBV7-9 and TRBJ2-7; D is uncertain. The CDR3 contains 15 residues. V lost 7 bases to trimming and J lost 2 bases, with 18 bases between them. Germline CDR1 SEHNR, CDR2 FQNEAQ (reference sequence). The CDR3 DNA reads as TGTGCCAGCACCCCGGGCCTCCTCACTACCTACGAGCAGTACTTC. Translated: CASTPGLLTTYEQYF.

V and J are TRBV9 and TRBJ1-2, with a weak D call TRBD1 (5 bases). Between the trimmed V and J ends, which lost 4 bases and 3 bases, there was a span of 13 bases. Germline CDR1 reads SGDLS; CDR2 reads YYNGEE. The CDR3 consists of 14 residues. The CDR3 reads CASSPGTSHYGYTF. As DNA, the CDR3 is TGTGCCAGCAGCCCTGGGACCTCCCACTATGGCTACACCTTC.

This clone was counted between two and nine times. V and J are TRBV6-5 and TRBJ1-2; D ambiguous. Germline CDR1 is MNHEY and CDR2 is SVGAGI. This CDR3 is 16 amino acids long. V was shortened by 4 bases and J by 1 base, with 16 bases between the two germline ends. The CDR3 nucleotides are TGTGCCAGCAGTTCCCTCCCGCCTCGATTTAACTATGGCTACACCTTC. Amino acids: CASSSLPPRFNYGYTF.